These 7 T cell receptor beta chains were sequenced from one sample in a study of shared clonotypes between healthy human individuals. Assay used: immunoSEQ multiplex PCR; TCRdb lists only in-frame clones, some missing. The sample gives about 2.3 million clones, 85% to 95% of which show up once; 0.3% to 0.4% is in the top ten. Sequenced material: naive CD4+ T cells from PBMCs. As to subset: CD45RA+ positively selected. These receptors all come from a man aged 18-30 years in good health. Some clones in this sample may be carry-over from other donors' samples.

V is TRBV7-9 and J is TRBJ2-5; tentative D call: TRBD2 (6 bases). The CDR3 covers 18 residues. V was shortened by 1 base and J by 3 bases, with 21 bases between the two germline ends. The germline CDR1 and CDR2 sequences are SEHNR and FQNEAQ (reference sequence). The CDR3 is CASSLVPRTTVGEETQYF. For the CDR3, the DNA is TGTGCCAGCAGCTTAGTTCCCCGGACTACAGTAGGCGAAGAGACCCAGTACTTC.

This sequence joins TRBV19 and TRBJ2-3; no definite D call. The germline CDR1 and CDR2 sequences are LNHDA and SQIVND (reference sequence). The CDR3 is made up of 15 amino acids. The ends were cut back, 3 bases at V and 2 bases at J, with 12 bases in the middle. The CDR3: CASSIAGQTTDTQYF. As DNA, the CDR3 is TGTGCCAGTAGTATTGCCGGGCAGACCACAGATACGCAGTATTTT. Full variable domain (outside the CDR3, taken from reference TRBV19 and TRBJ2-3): DGGITQSPKYLFRKEGQNVTLSCEQNLNHDAMYWYRQDPGQGLRLIYYSQIVNDFQKGDIAEGYSVSREKKESFPLTVTSAQKNPTAFYLCASSIAGQTTDTQYFGPGTRLTVL.

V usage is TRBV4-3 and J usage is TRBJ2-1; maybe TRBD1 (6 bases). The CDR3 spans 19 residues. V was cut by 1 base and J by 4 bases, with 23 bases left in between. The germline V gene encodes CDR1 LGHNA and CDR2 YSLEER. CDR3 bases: TGCGCCAGCAGCCAAGCCCCGGTAGACAGGTCTCGGAGTTACAATGAGCAGTTCTTC. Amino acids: CASSQAPVDRSRSYNEQFF.

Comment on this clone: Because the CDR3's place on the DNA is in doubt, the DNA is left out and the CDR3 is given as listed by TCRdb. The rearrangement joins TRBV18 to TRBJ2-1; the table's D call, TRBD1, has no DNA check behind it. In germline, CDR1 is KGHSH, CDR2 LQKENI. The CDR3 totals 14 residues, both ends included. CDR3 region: CASSPSVQGTEQFF.

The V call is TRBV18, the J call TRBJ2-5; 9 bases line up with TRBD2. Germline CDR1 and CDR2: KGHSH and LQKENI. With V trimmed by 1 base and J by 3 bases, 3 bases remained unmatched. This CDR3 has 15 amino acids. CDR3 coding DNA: TGTGCCAGCTCACCACTAGCGGGAGTTGAAGAGACCCAGTACTTC. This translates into CASSPLAGVEETQYF.

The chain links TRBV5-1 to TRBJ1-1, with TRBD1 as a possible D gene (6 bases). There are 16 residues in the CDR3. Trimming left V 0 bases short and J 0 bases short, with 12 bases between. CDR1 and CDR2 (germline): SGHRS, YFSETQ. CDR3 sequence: CASSLAGGIMNTEAFF. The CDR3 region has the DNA TGCGCCAGCAGCTTGGCGGGGGGCATCATGAACACTGAAGCTTTCTTT. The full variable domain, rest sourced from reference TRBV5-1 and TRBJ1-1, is KAGVTQTPRYLIKTRGQQVTLSCSPISGHRSVSWYQQTPGQGLQFLFEYFSETQRNKGNFPGRFSGRQFSNSRSEMNVSTLELGDSALYLCASSLAGGIMNTEAFFGQGTRLTVV.

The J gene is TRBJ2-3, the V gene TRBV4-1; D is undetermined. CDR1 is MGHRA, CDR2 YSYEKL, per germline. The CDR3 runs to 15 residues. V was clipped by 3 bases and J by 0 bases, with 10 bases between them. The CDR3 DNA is TGCGCCAGCAGCCACCGGACGGGCAGCACAGATACGCAGTATTTT. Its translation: CASSHRTGSTDTQYF.